Included here is one TCR beta chain sequence, with context. Its antigen is unidentified. V was shortened by 3 bases and J by 0 bases, with 6 bases between the two germline ends. The CDR3 sequence is 14 residues long. This specimen comes from a study of response to subunit inactivated influenza vaccine. TCRdb independently ran MiXCR on the RT-PCR reads; one entry per CDR3 protein. The sample has fewer than 700,000 distinct CDR3 sequences; approximately 13% are singletons. Whole-study results and caveats: New T cells are recruited in small numbers by each seasonal influenza vaccination, according to the authors' suggestion.

This TCR was sampled from a man aged 50 to 59 who received an inactivated influenza vaccine. The chain links TRBV12-3 or TRBV12-4 to TRBJ2-4; TRBD2 might be the D (5 bases). Sequenced here: PBMCs from blood, sampled roughly 47 days after vaccination. The CDR3 nucleotides are TGTGCCAGCAGTTTTCGGGAAGCCAAAAACATTCAGTACTTC. Its protein product is CASSFREAKNIQYF.